Detailed here is one TCR beta chain. Its antigen is unidentified. The data were obtained in a study of cytomegalovirus exposure and HLA in healthy donors. Background on the study: Of 300 to 450 genotyped donors, 65% to 85% clustered with self-reported Caucasian donors.

Study-wide results and limits: Cytomegalovirus-associated status was assigned to roughly 160 TCR beta chains.

Primers included in the PCR were 60 Vbeta and 13 Jbeta primers. Assay used: immunoSEQ multiplex PCR; TCRdb lists only in-frame clones, some missing. The sample shows about 87,000 clones, approximately 74% of them seen only once. This CDR3 is built from 14 residues. The germline V gene encodes CDR1 LGHNA and CDR2 YNFKEQ. Trimming at V came to 6 bases and at J to 2 bases, leaving 7 bases not matched to a gene. What was sequenced was PBMCs. This TCR was recovered from a young man in good health and CMV-seropositive. The chain employs TRBV4-2 and TRBJ2-7; 7 bases are shared with TRBD2. The CDR3 reads CASRLEAGTYEQYF. DNA for the CDR3: TGTGCCAGCAGGTTAGAAGCGGGGACCTACGAGCAGTACTTC.